The rows below give T cell receptor beta chains drawn from one sample of a study of cytomegalovirus exposure and HLA in healthy donors. Generated by immunoSEQ multiplex PCR, the TCRdb table keeps only in-frame clones and is missing some. The data contain about 250,000 clones, over 75% of them singletons. Sequenced: PBMCs. These receptors were taken from a young man in good health and CMV-seropositive. Each CDR3 is given without its conserved first and last residue. Fields, in order: J gene, V gene, CDR3 protein.

J: TRBJ2-2; V: TRBV30; CDR3: AWNYGGGELF
J: TRBJ1-1; V: TRBV15; CDR3: ATSRDPMNTEAF
J: TRBJ2-7; V: TRBV10-3; CDR3: AISPTDSSYEQY
J: TRBJ2-7; V: TRBV27; CDR3: ASSNPGLSFYEQY
J: TRBJ2-7; V: TRBV5-6; CDR3: ASSLEPGATYEQY
J: TRBJ2-1; V: TRBV9; CDR3: ASSVASSHEQF
J: TRBJ2-1; V: TRBV4-2; CDR3: ASSQDLLAEVYEQF
J: TRBJ2-3; V: TRBV28; CDR3: ASSLRGRVLTDTQY
J: TRBJ2-2; V: TRBV4-3; CDR3: ASSQDVPTSGRGNTGELF
J: TRBJ1-2; V: TRBV2; CDR3: ASSEAGASYGYT
J: TRBJ2-2; V: TRBV11-2; CDR3: ASNRDLYTGELF
J: TRBJ2-7; V: TRBV4-1; CDR3: ASSQGYGVYEQY
J: TRBJ1-1; V: TRBV25-1; CDR3: ASSASTVNTEAF
J: TRBJ2-3; V: TRBV6-5; CDR3: ASSYSGRGELN
J: TRBJ2-7; V: TRBV2; CDR3: ASSEQGEEQY
J: TRBJ2-7; V: TRBV19; CDR3: ASRSGMAYEQY
J: TRBJ1-1; V: TRBV4-2; CDR3: ASSQGDVMNTEAF
J: TRBJ1-2; V: TRBV9; CDR3: ASSVAGGAYGYT
J: TRBJ2-7; V: TRBV29-1; CDR3: SARTGGDEQY
J: TRBJ2-1; V: TRBV30; CDR3: AWTSGSNEQF
J: TRBJ2-2; V: TRBV5-1; CDR3: ASSLAYSGGGELF
J: TRBJ2-2; V: TRBV19; CDR3: ASSRQLAGGTGELF
J: TRBJ2-7; V: TRBV14; CDR3: ASRPSGSRYEQY
J: TRBJ2-3; V: TRBV30; CDR3: AWSPTSATDTQY
J: TRBJ2-1; V: TRBV7-7; CDR3: ASSLGASGRGGSYNEQF
J: TRBJ1-5; V: TRBV5-6; CDR3: ASSFRQGALGNQPQH
J: TRBJ1-2; V: TRBV6-5; CDR3: ASSYSWTVNYGYT
J: TRBJ2-1; V: TRBV2; CDR3: ASSELGQTEF
J: TRBJ2-2; V: TRBV6-5; CDR3: ASSFVGRATGELF
J: TRBJ2-1; V: TRBV29-1; CDR3: SVEGSGTTYNEQF
J: TRBJ1-5; V: TRBV30; CDR3: AWRGGAGQPQH
J: TRBJ1-2; V: TRBV20-1; CDR3: TVDQAGGYT
J: TRBJ1-3; V: TRBV5-1; CDR3: ASSGTGTGNTIY
J: TRBJ2-3; V: TRBV5-1; CDR3: ASRPTPLPTDTQY
J: TRBJ2-7; V: TRBV27; CDR3: ASSFGGSSYEQY
J: TRBJ2-1; V: TRBV18; CDR3: ASSPRDRAYNEQF
J: TRBJ2-7; V: TRBV7-9; CDR3: ASSRLAGGLEQY